This TCR beta chain was found in a study of T cell clones after liver transplantation. Turning to the study itself: Until 12-24 months post-transplant, subjects got standard immunosuppression and no induction. Draws occurred before transplant, before withdrawal, and after complete or failed withdrawal.

The germline V gene encodes CDR1 SGDLS and CDR2 YYNGEE. The CDR3 totals 11 residues. Trimming removed 5 bases at V and 2 bases at J, with 3 bases between. Sequencing used immunoSEQ multiplex PCR; TCRdb keeps in-frame clones, though not all of them. This sample carries around 110,000 clones, 75% to 95% of them seen once, and the ten largest clones take around 0.83%. Points from the study as a whole: Post-transplant, graft-donor-reactive CD4 TCRbeta sequences in blood dropped significantly in 5 of 8 subjects.

As concerns this clone: No antigen is known for it.

This receptor was taken from a human patient who received a liver transplant. Some T cells may be the graft donor's. Sequenced material: CD4+ T cells from blood, taken 12 months after liver transplant. The chain has TRBV9 and TRBJ2-3; D call uncertain. The chain's CDR3 is CASSPTDTQYF. CDR3 nucleotide sequence: TGTGCCAGCAGTCCCACAGATACGCAGTATTTT.